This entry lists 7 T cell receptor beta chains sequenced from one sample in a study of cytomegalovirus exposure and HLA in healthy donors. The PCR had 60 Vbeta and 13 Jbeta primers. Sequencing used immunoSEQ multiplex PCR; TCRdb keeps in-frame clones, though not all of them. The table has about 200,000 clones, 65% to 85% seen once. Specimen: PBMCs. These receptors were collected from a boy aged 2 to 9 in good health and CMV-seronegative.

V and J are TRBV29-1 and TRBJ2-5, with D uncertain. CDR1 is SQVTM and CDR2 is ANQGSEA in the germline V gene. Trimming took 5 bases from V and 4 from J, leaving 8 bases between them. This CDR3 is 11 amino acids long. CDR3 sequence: CSVRVGETQYF. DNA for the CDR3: TGCAGCGTTCGGGTTGGAGAGACCCAGTACTTC.

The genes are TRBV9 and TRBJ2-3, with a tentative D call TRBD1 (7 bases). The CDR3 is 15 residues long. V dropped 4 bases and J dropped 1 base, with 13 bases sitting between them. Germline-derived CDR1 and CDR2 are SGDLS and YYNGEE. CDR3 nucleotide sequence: TGTGCCAGCAGCACCAGGGGGGCGGGCACAGATACGCAGTATTTT. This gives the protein CASSTRGAGTDTQYF.

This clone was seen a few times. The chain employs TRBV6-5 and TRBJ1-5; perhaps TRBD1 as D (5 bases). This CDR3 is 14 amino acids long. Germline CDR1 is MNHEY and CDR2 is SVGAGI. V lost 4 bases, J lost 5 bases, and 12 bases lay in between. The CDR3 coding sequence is TGTGCCAGCAGTTCGGACACGGAACATCAGCCCCAGCATTTT. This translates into CASSSDTEHQPQHF.

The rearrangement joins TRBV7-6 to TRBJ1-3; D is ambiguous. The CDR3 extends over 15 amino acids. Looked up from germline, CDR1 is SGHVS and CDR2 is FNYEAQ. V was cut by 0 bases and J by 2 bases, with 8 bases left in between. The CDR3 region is CASSLAYGTGNTIYF. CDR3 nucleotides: TGTGCCAGCAGCTTAGCATACGGTACTGGAAACACCATATATTTT.

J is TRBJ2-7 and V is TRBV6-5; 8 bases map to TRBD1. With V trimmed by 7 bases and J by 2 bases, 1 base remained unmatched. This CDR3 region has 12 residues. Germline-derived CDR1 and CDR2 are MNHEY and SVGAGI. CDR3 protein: CASTGQAYEQYF. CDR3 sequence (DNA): TGTGCCAGCACGGGACAGGCCTACGAGCAGTACTTC.

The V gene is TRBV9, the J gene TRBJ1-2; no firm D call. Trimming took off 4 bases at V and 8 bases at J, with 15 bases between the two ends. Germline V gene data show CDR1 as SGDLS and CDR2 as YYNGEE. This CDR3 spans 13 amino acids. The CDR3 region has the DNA TGTGCCAGCAGCTCCATGGTACTGATGGGCTACACCTTC. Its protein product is CASSSMVLMGYTF.

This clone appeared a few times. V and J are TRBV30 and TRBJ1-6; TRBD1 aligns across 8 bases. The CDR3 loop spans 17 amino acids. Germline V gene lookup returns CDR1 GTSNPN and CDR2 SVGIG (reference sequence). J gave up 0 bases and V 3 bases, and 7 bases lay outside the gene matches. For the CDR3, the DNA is TGTGCCTGGAGAGTCAACAGGGGGAGCTCCTATAATTCACCCCTCCACTTT. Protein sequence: CAWRVNRGSSYNSPLHF.